These 22 T cell receptor beta chains share one sample of origin, sequenced in a study of blood T cell repertoires in COVID-19. TCRdb's copy holds only in-frame clones and misses some; the assay was immunoSEQ multiplex PCR. The sample lists approximately 230,000 clones; just over 85% were seen once. The material sequenced was peripheral blood. The source of these receptors is a man under 40 who had recovered from COVID-19.

This chain connects TRBV20-1 to TRBJ1-2; 7 nucleotides align to TRBD1. There are 14 residues in the CDR3. Looked up from germline, CDR1 is DFQATT and CDR2 is SNEGSKA (reference sequence). V gave up 3 bases and J gave up 0 bases; unmatched junction bases: 4. The CDR3 spells CSASSTGSNYGYTF. CDR3 DNA: TGCAGTGCTAGTTCGACAGGGTCTAACTATGGCTACACCTTC.

The CDR3 loop reads CASSIGQGRKSQHF. The CDR3, as DNA: TGTGCCAGTAGTATCGGACAGGGGAGAAAGTCCCAGCATTTT. V gene TRBV19 combines with J gene TRBJ1-5; TRBD1 agrees at 9 bases. Germline V gene sequence: CDR1 LNHDA, CDR2 SQIVND (reference sequence). V shed 3 bases and J 11 bases; nucleotides not matched to a gene: 8. This CDR3 contains 14 residues.

This chain joins TRBV3-1 (or the pseudogene TRBV3-2) and TRBJ1-4, with D maybe TRBD1 (5 bases). Germline CDR1 is LGHDT and CDR2 is YNNKEL (reference sequence). The CDR3 sequence is 16 residues long. Trimming cost V 5 bases and J 8 bases, with 21 bases left between them. The CDR3 DNA follows: TGTGCCAGCAGCTTATCCGTTTTAGGGGATTGGGAAAAACTGTTTTTT. This sequence encodes CASSLSVLGDWEKLFF.

The chain uses TRBV10-1 and TRBJ2-1; TRBD2 agrees at 8 bases. In germline, CDR1 is WNHNN, CDR2 SYGVQD (reference sequence). V was clipped by 3 bases and J by 7 bases; unmatched bases: 5. The CDR3 contains 14 residues. The CDR3 DNA sequence: TGCGCCAGCAGTGATACGGGGGGGCTTAATGAGCAGTTCTTC. Translating it yields CASSDTGGLNEQFF.

Only a few counts were recorded for this clone. The chain carries TRBV5-1 and TRBJ2-3; TRBD2 matches at 11 bases. The CDR3 contains 17 residues. Per germline, CDR1 SGHRS and CDR2 YFSETQ. The trim removed 4 bases at V and 3 bases at J, leaving 10 bases unmatched. In DNA form, the CDR3 reads TGCGCCAGCAGCATCGCCGGGACTAGCGGCGTTACAGATACGCAGTATTTT. This translates into CASSIAGTSGVTDTQYF.

The J gene is TRBJ1-4, the V gene TRBV7-9; D might be TRBD1 (5 bases). The CDR3 spans 15 residues. CDR1 and CDR2 (germline): SEHNR, FQNEAQ (reference sequence). Trimming stripped 4 bases from V and 3 bases from J, with 12 bases between. CDR3 DNA: TGTGCCAGCAGCTCCCCAGTAGGGGCTAATGAAAAACTGTTTTTT. This sequence encodes CASSSPVGANEKLFF.

This clone was picked up one time. The chain combines TRBV28 with TRBJ1-4, with TRBD1 identical over 9 bases. The CDR3 runs to 15 residues. From germline, CDR1 is MDHEN and CDR2 SYDVKM. With V trimmed by 4 bases and J by 8 bases, 8 bases remained unmatched. In DNA, the CDR3 is TGTGCCAGCAGTTCCACCGGGACAGGGCGCGAAAAACTGTTTTTT. This sequence encodes CASSSTGTGREKLFF.

This clone was detected once. J is TRBJ2-3 and V is TRBV19; no clear D. Germline loops: CDR1 LNHDA, CDR2 SQIVND (reference sequence). This CDR3 spans 14 amino acids. V was shortened by 3 bases and J by 3 bases, with 10 bases between the two germline ends. The CDR3 loop is CASSIYLQTDTQYF. CDR3 DNA: TGTGCCAGTAGTATTTACCTACAGACAGATACGCAGTATTTT.

The chain combines TRBV9 with TRBJ2-2, with 8 nucleotides matching TRBD2. V lost 3 bases and J lost 7; bases outside the gene matches: 11. Germline CDR1 and CDR2: SGDLS and YYNGEE. CDR3 length equals 16 residues. In DNA form, the CDR3 reads TGTGCCAGCAGCGCCCGGACTAGCTCTCTTGGCGGGGAGCTGTTTTTT. Amino acids: CASSARTSSLGGELFF.

The genes are TRBV7-9 and TRBJ1-1; unclear D gene. The CDR3 runs to 11 residues. The ends were cut back, 7 bases at V and 1 base at J, with 4 bases in the middle. CDR1 and CDR2 (germline): SEHNR, FQNEAQ (reference sequence). For the CDR3, the DNA is TGTGCCAGCAACAGGAACACTGAAGCTTTCTTT. Its protein is CASNRNTEAFF.

The rearrangement joins TRBV30 to TRBJ1-1; TRBD1 is a possible D gene (6 bases). The CDR3 has 15 amino acids. Trimming removed 4 bases from V and 7 bases from J, with 22 bases in between. From germline, CDR1 is GTSNPN and CDR2 SVGIG (reference sequence). The CDR3 DNA follows: TGTGCCTGGAACCGATTAACAGGGAAAGGAGTTGAAGCTTTCTTT. This translates into CAWNRLTGKGVEAFF.

The chain is built from TRBV5-1 and TRBJ1-1, with TRBD1 matching 8 bases. Unmatched junction bases numbered 6, after V lost 5 bases and J lost 3 bases. The germline CDR1 and CDR2 sequences are SGHRS and YFSETQ. The CDR3 is 14 residues long. The CDR3 sequence: CASRQGEGYTEAFF. The CDR3 nucleotides are TGCGCCAGCAGACAGGGGGAAGGGTACACTGAAGCTTTCTTT. Filled out from reference TRBV5-1 and TRBJ1-1, the complete variable domain reads KAGVTQTPRYLIKTRGQQVTLSCSPISGHRSVSWYQQTPGQGLQFLFEYFSETQRNKGNFPGRFSGRQFSNSRSEMNVSTLELGDSALYLCASRQGEGYTEAFFGQGTRLTVV.

The V call is TRBV25-1, the J call TRBJ2-1; TRBD2 matches 7 bases. Germline V gives CDR1 MGHDK, CDR2 SYGVNS. The V segment lost 3 bases and the J segment 5 bases; nucleotides outside the gene matches: 4. The CDR3 has 14 residues. CDR3 DNA: TGTGCCAGCAGTGACGCGGGGGTCAACAATGAGCAGTTCTTC. It translates to CASSDAGVNNEQFF. The complete variable domain, with remaining parts taken from reference TRBV25-1 and TRBJ2-1, reads EADIYQTPRYLVIGTGKKITLECSQTMGHDKMYWYQQDPGMELHLIHYSYGVNSTEKGDLSSESTVSRIRTEHFPLTLESARPSHTSQYLCASSDAGVNNEQFFGPGTRLTVL.

The chain couples TRBV7-9 to TRBJ2-3; 8 bases agree with TRBD1. The CDR3 contains 15 residues. Germline V lookup: CDR1 SEHNR, CDR2 FQNEAQ (reference sequence). V shed 5 bases and J 4 bases; nucleotides not matched to a gene: 8. CDR3 loop: CASSNGQGVADTQYF. CDR3 coding DNA: TGTGCCAGCAGCAACGGACAGGGCGTCGCAGATACGCAGTATTTT.

CDR3 sequence reads: CASSLGVGRKLSYEQYF. The DNA of the CDR3 is TGTGCCAGCAGTTTAGGGGTTGGGAGGAAGCTCTCCTACGAGCAGTACTTC. The rearrangement links TRBV28 to TRBJ2-7; possible D gene TRBD2, 6 bases. This CDR3 is 17 amino acids long. Trimming removed 2 bases from V and 0 bases from J, with 17 bases in between. CDR1 MDHEN and CDR2 SYDVKM come from the germline V gene.

This clone was recorded a few times. The chain couples TRBV9 to TRBJ2-3, with 12 bases aligning to TRBD2. The CDR3 sequence is 16 residues long. V was pared by 0 bases and J by 1 base, with 0 bases of the junction left unmatched. Germline V gene sequence: CDR1 SGDLS, CDR2 YYNGEE. For the CDR3, the DNA is TGTGCCAGCAGCGTAGGACTAGCGGGGGGCACAGATACGCAGTATTTT. Translating gives CASSVGLAGGTDTQYF.

The CDR3 DNA is TGTGCCAGCAGTGGGGTGCAAGGGGCTACCTACGAGCAGTACTTC. This sequence encodes CASSGVQGATYEQYF. V is TRBV2 and J is TRBJ2-7; tentatively, D is TRBD1 (5 bases). This CDR3 spans 15 amino acids. CDR1 is SNHLY and CDR2 is FYNNEI in the germline V gene. Trimming cost V 4 bases and J 2 bases, with 15 bases left between them.

CDR3 DNA: TGTGCCAGTAGTACTAGGACAAGGATTAGCAATCAGCCCCAGCATTTT. It yields the protein CASSTRTRISNQPQHF. The chain has TRBV19 and TRBJ1-5, with TRBD1 as a possible D gene (5 bases). Germline V gene lookup returns CDR1 LNHDA and CDR2 SQIVND (reference sequence). V was pared by 4 bases and J by 0 bases, with 13 bases between. The CDR3 loop spans 16 amino acids.

This chain connects TRBV19 to TRBJ2-1, with D unresolved. The V gene's germline CDR1 is LNHDA and CDR2 SQIVND (reference sequence). This CDR3 has 12 residues. V lost 10 bases and J lost 7, with 14 bases in between. CDR3 nucleotides: TGTGCCACCCAAGCCTCTTTGAATGAGCAGTTCTTC. Its translation: CATQASLNEQFF.

V is TRBV7-9 and J is TRBJ2-3; 7 positions agree with TRBD2. The germline V gene encodes CDR1 SEHNR and CDR2 FQNEAQ (reference sequence). The CDR3 runs to 13 residues. The V gene end was trimmed by 8 bases and the J gene end by 3 bases; junction bases not matched to a gene: 5. The CDR3 protein is CASRGLGTDTQYF. CDR3 sequence (DNA): TGTGCCAGCCGAGGACTAGGGACAGATACGCAGTATTTT.

The V call is TRBV27, the J call TRBJ1-6; 7 bases are shared with TRBD1. V lost 5 bases to trimming and J lost 3 bases; unmatched junction nucleotides: 4. CDR1 is MNHEY and CDR2 is SMNVEV in the germline V gene (reference sequence). This CDR3 has 15 residues. CDR3 sequence reads: CASSRTGGYNSPLHF. The CDR3 bases are TGTGCCAGCAGTCGGACAGGAGGCTATAATTCACCCCTCCACTTT.

The rearrangement links TRBV7-8 to TRBJ2-5; the match to TRBD1 covers 10 bases. After removal of 1 base from V and 6 bases from J, the junction contained 11 bases not matched to a gene. Germline assignment: CDR1 SGHVS and CDR2 FQNEAQ. This CDR3 has 17 amino acids. CDR3 amino acids: CASSLGGVWDRGQTQYF. The DNA of the CDR3 is TGTGCCAGCAGCTTAGGCGGGGTTTGGGACAGGGGTCAGACCCAGTACTTC.